This T cell receptor (beta chain) was documented in a study of blood T cell repertoires in COVID-19. Study-wide context: Sites across the United States, Italy and Spain contributed samples from acute and convalescent COVID-19. The analysed material was cDNA or gDNA that came from T cells, B-cell-depleted T cells, or PBMCs.

Per germline, CDR1 SGHVS and CDR2 FNYEAQ. This CDR3 spans 13 amino acids. V lost 5 bases and J lost 5; bases outside the gene matches: 4. Source study methods: Reference gene primer amplification gave estimated nucleated cell counts. Generated by immunoSEQ multiplex PCR, the TCRdb table keeps only in-frame clones and is missing some. V and J calls and clone size follow that table, whereas D and trimming were derived from the DNA. Of approximately 120,000 clones in the sample, around 82% were seen once. Patients at the Seattle site were enrolled during active infection and followed longitudinally. The receptor comes from a man aged 30-40 years with COVID-19, enrolled during active disease. The chain uses TRBV7-6 and TRBJ2-7, with 9 bases identical to TRBD1. The source material was peripheral blood. CDR3 residues: CASSGTGYHEQYF. As DNA, the CDR3 is TGTGCCAGCAGCGGGACAGGGTACCACGAGCAGTACTTC.